The TCR beta chain under discussion was sequenced for a study of T cells in Graves' hyperthyroidism and ophthalmopathy. Study summary: Peripheral blood specimens were obtained at initial diagnosis, prior to any treatment.

Authors of the study amplified TCR beta CDR3 regions from RNA transcripts. The study used the HTBI primer set for a first-round RT-PCR of the TCR CDR3. TCRdb used MiXCR to reprocess the multiplex PCR reads, holding one entry per CDR3 protein. Of roughly 640,000 distinct CDR3 sequences detected, about a sixth appear once; the ten largest clones hold more than 3%. Per the germline V gene, CDR1 is SGHRS and CDR2 is YFSETQ. The germline V and J ends were trimmed by 0 bases and 3 bases, with 8 bases remaining between them. The CDR3 contains 14 residues. Overall study findings and caveats: Ophthalmopathy onset followed model prediction by a median about seven months. The authors' 13 V-J model separated ophthalmopathy from stable hyperthyroidism.

A patient was excluded if there was uncontrolled infection, other autoimmune disease, pregnancy or lactation. About this clonotype itself: The antigen remains unidentified.

The specimen sequenced was blood. The rearrangement uses TRBV5-1 and TRBJ2-3; no clear D gene. This sequence originates from a woman aged 40 to 49 with Graves' ophthalmopathy. CDR3 in DNA: TGCGCCAGCAGCTTGGGGGCGCGAACAGATACGCAGTATTTT. It specifies CASSLGARTDTQYF.